These 4 T cell receptor beta chains were sequenced from one sample in a study of identical twins. In TCRdb, the 5' RACE reads were re-called with MiXCR into one record per CDR3 protein. This table has 550,000 to 700,000 distinct CDR3 sequences, more than 9% appearing once. The same data also contributed to another study, on yellow fever vaccine responses in identical twins.

Sequenced sample: PBMCs. The receptors derive from a woman younger than 30 in good health.

At least ten counts were recorded for this clonotype. The V call is TRBV12-3 or TRBV12-4, the J call TRBJ2-3; D is ambiguous. Trimming pared 2 bases from V and 0 bases from J, leaving 3 bases between. The CDR3 is 13 amino acids. As DNA, the CDR3 is TGTGCCAGCAGTTTAATTAGCACAGATACGCAGTATTTT. Residues: CASSLISTDTQYF.

This clonotype was recorded a few times. The chain employs TRBV5-5 and TRBJ1-5; D ambiguous. The CDR3 covers 11 residues. The V gene lost 3 bases and the J gene lost 9 bases, with 7 bases spanning the gap. In germline, CDR1 is SGHKS, CDR2 YYEKEE (reference sequence). The CDR3 region is CASSSLLPQHF. The CDR3 DNA is TGTGCCAGCAGCTCTCTATTGCCCCAGCATTTT.

This clonotype came up many times. This chain connects TRBV5-1 to TRBJ2-1, with 8 bases aligning to TRBD2. Germline CDR1 and CDR2: SGHRS and YFSETQ. This CDR3 is 15 amino acids long. Trimming took 4 bases from V and 5 from J; bases not matched to a gene: 8. The CDR3 here is CASSVGTRSHNEQFF. CDR3 coding DNA: TGCGCCAGCAGCGTAGGGACTAGGTCCCACAATGAGCAGTTCTTC. Full variable domain (missing parts from reference TRBV5-1 and TRBJ2-1): KAGVTQTPRYLIKTRGQQVTLSCSPISGHRSVSWYQQTPGQGLQFLFEYFSETQRNKGNFPGRFSGRQFSNSRSEMNVSTLELGDSALYLCASSVGTRSHNEQFFGPGTRLTVL.

This clonotype was seen repeatedly, ten times or more. The rearrangement uses TRBV12-3 or TRBV12-4 and TRBJ2-3; D possibly corresponds to TRBD2 (6 bases). The CDR3 runs to 16 residues. V was cut by 5 bases and J by 0 bases, with 15 bases left in between. The CDR3 DNA is TGTGCCAGCAGTCCTCCCCGGGCGGGAAGCACAGATACGCAGTATTTT. Its translation is CASSPPRAGSTDTQYF.